One sample yielded the 18 T cell receptor beta chains listed below, sequenced in a study of blood T cell repertoires in COVID-19. Some clones are missing from TCRdb's copy, which holds only in-frame ones; the method was immunoSEQ multiplex PCR. The sample lists hundreds of thousands of clones; 70% to 90% were seen once. Specimen: PBMCs or T cells enriched from blood (not recorded which). The receptors come from a man between 18 and 35 years old who had recovered from COVID-19.

The V gene is TRBV4-1, the J gene TRBJ2-5; 12 nucleotides match TRBD1. CDR1 is MGHRA and CDR2 is YSYEKL in the germline V gene. The CDR3 is 15 amino acids. Trimming took 3 bases from V and 4 from J; bases not matched to a gene: 3. As DNA, the CDR3 is TGCGCCAGCAGCCAGAGGGACAGGGGGCTAGAGACCCAGTACTTC. It codes for CASSQRDRGLETQYF.

The gene calls are TRBV6-5 and TRBJ1-1, with D maybe TRBD1 (6 bases). Trimming stripped 2 bases from V and 5 bases from J, with 18 bases between. The CDR3 is 16 amino acids. CDR1 and CDR2 (germline): MNHEY, SVGAGI. The CDR3 DNA is TGTGCCAGCAGTTACCTCCGTTTACAGGGAGTAACTGAAGCTTTCTTT. Amino acids: CASSYLRLQGVTEAFF.

This clone has only a few counts. Other DNA variants within this sample encode the same CDR3. The chain combines TRBV5-4 with TRBJ1-4, with 8 nucleotides matching TRBD1. This CDR3 has 14 residues. The V gene's germline CDR1 is SGHNT and CDR2 YYREEE (reference sequence). The J segment lost 7 bases and the V segment lost 1 base, leaving 3 bases of the junction unmatched. DNA of the CDR3: TGTGCCAGCAGCTTGCAGGGGGCCGTTGAAAAACTGTTTTTT. Its translation: CASSLQGAVEKLFF.

The chain has TRBV4-1 and TRBJ1-1, with D possibly matching TRBD1 (5 bases). V was shortened by 6 bases and J by 4 bases, with 12 bases between the two germline ends. The CDR3 totals 13 residues. Germline CDR1 reads MGHRA; CDR2 reads YSYEKL. DNA of the CDR3: TGCGCCAGCAGGGCGGGCGGGGGCACTGAAGCTTTCTTT. Translating it yields CASRAGGGTEAFF.

The rearrangement uses TRBV6-5 and TRBJ1-6; the D gene is possibly TRBD1 (6 bases). The CDR3 has 16 amino acids. V was clipped by 2 bases and J by 7 bases, with 15 bases between them. Germline CDR1 is MNHEY and CDR2 is SVGAGI. The CDR3 is CASSYPRGTLNSPLHF. CDR3 sequence (DNA): TGTGCCAGCAGTTACCCACGAGGGACACTAAATTCACCCCTCCACTTT.

This sequence joins TRBV27 and TRBJ1-2, with TRBD1 identical over 7 bases. Germline CDR1 is MNHEY and CDR2 is SMNVEV (reference sequence). V was clipped by 7 bases and J by 7 bases; unmatched bases: 12. The CDR3 loop spans 14 amino acids. The CDR3 DNA follows: TGTGCCAGCAAAAAGGGGGCCCCCCAGTTTGGCTACACCTTC. Translation gives CASKKGAPQFGYTF.

This sequence joins TRBV7-2 and TRBJ2-7, with 12 positions matching TRBD2. Germline V gives CDR1 SGHTA, CDR2 FQGNSA. Trimming removed 4 bases from V and 2 bases from J; junction bases left unmatched: 3. The CDR3 contains 15 residues. CDR3 amino acids: CASSSASGGAYEQYF. The CDR3 nucleotides read TGTGCCAGCAGCTCTGCTAGCGGGGGGGCCTACGAGCAGTACTTC.

The rearrangement links TRBV4-1 to TRBJ2-3; D may be TRBD2 (7 bases). Germline V CDR1 and CDR2: MGHRA, YSYEKL. The CDR3 runs to 14 residues. Trimming removed 4 bases at V and 5 bases at J, with 13 bases between. The CDR3 DNA reads as TGCGCCAGCAGCCCTCTGGGGGGGCAAGATACGCAGTATTTT. Translated, it gives CASSPLGGQDTQYF.

The CDR3 sequence: CASTGGAGYTF. Here the CDR3 DNA reads TGTGCCAGCACAGGGGGCGCGGGCTACACCTTC. The V call is TRBV25-1, the J call TRBJ1-2; 8 bases line up with TRBD1. Germline CDR1 MGHDK, CDR2 SYGVNS. The CDR3 spans 11 residues. The trim removed 7 bases at V and 8 bases at J, leaving 3 bases unmatched.

The V call is TRBV27, the J call TRBJ2-2; TRBD2 aligns across 11 bases. The CDR3 is 16 amino acids. The ends lost 6 bases at V and 5 bases at J; junction bases unmatched: 8. Germline CDR1 reads MNHEY; CDR2 reads SMNVEV (reference sequence). For the CDR3, the DNA is TGTGCCAGCAGCCTAGCGGGAGGACCGGGTACCGGGGAGCTGTTTTTT. The encoded protein is CASSLAGGPGTGELFF.

The rearrangement links TRBV9 to TRBJ2-3; D is unclear. CDR1 is SGDLS, CDR2 YYNGEE, per germline. The length of the CDR3 is 14 residues. The V and J ends lost 0 bases and 2 bases respectively, with 7 bases between them. The CDR3 DNA sequence: TGTGCCAGCAGCGTAGGACTCGCCACAGATACGCAGTATTTT. Its translation is CASSVGLATDTQYF.

The chain has TRBV7-9 and TRBJ1-5; 7 nucleotides line up with TRBD1. J lost 5 bases, V lost 4 bases, and 8 bases had no gene match. Germline V gene sequence: CDR1 SEHNR, CDR2 FQNEAQ (reference sequence). The CDR3 runs to 15 residues. Written as DNA, the CDR3 is TGTGCCAGCAGCTCCACTGGGACAGATTATCAGCCCCAGCATTTT. It specifies CASSSTGTDYQPQHF.

This chain uses TRBV30 with TRBJ2-7, with 8 bases lining up with TRBD2. This CDR3 has 13 residues. The V segment lost 5 bases and the J segment 5 bases; nucleotides outside the gene matches: 8. CDR1 GTSNPN and CDR2 SVGIG come from the germline V gene (reference sequence). The chain's CDR3 is CAWQLAEWNEQYF. In nucleotides, the CDR3 is TGTGCCTGGCAACTAGCGGAGTGGAACGAGCAGTACTTC.

This chain's CDR3 is CATSEPRGTGELFF. As DNA, the CDR3 is TGTGCCACCAGTGAACCCAGGGGCACCGGGGAGCTGTTTTTT. The chain links TRBV24-1 to TRBJ2-2; the D gene is possibly TRBD1 (6 bases). The germline CDR1 and CDR2 sequences are KGHDR and SFDVKD. The V end was cut by 4 bases, the J end by 4 bases, with 9 bases between. This CDR3 comprises 14 residues.

A word on this clone: Germline is not matched at one junction end, which may reflect a read error. This sequence joins TRBV28 and TRBJ2-2; 8 positions agree with TRBD2. Germline lookup yields CDR1 MDHEN and CDR2 SYDVKM. The CDR3 runs to 20 residues. The CDR3 sequence is CASSSGSAGVFLTKTGELFF. Here the CDR3 DNA reads TGTGCCAGCAGTAGCGGGTCAGCGGGAGTTTTCTTGACGAAGACCGGGGAGCTGTTTTTT.

J is TRBJ2-4 and V is TRBV2; 10 bases match TRBD1. Germline V gives CDR1 SNHLY, CDR2 FYNNEI. The V gene end was trimmed by 6 bases and the J gene end by 16 bases; junction bases not matched to a gene: 6. CDR3 length: 11 amino acids. The CDR3 region has the DNA TGTGCCAGCAGCCACCGGGACAGGGGATACTTC. Translating gives CASSHRDRGYF.

This clone was detected once. The rearrangement joins TRBV11-2 to TRBJ2-5; 7 bases match TRBD1. The V and J ends lost 4 bases and 1 base, in that order; junction bases with no gene match: 9. This CDR3 has 16 residues. Germline CDR1 SGHAT, CDR2 FQNNGV. The CDR3 protein is CASSSRAGTAQETQYF. For the CDR3, the DNA is TGTGCCAGCAGCTCCCGCGCCGGGACAGCCCAAGAGACCCAGTACTTC.

The V gene is TRBV19, the J gene TRBJ1-2, with D possibly matching TRBD1 (5 bases). Trimming took 2 bases from V and 0 from J, leaving 10 bases between them. CDR1 is LNHDA and CDR2 is SQIVND in the germline V gene (reference sequence). The CDR3 runs to 15 residues. CDR3 loop: CASSIIGDSNYGYTF. The DNA for the CDR3 is TGTGCCAGTAGTATAATAGGGGACTCTAACTATGGCTACACCTTC.